This T cell receptor beta chain originates from a study of cytomegalovirus exposure and HLA in healthy donors. Primers included in the PCR were 60 Vbeta and 13 Jbeta primers. Measured with immunoSEQ multiplex PCR; TCRdb has only the in-frame clones, and not every one. The sample consists of more than 90,000 clones, 82% of them appearing once. Sequencing was performed on PBMCs. The TCR originated in a man aged 50-59 years in good health and CMV-seronegative.

In DNA, the CDR3 is TGTGCCAGTAGACCGGGACAAGAGGCAGGGACCATATATTTT. Protein product: CASRPGQEAGTIYF. The rearrangement links TRBV19 to TRBJ1-3, with D possibly being TRBD1 (6 bases). The CDR3 covers 14 residues. V was cut by 6 bases and J by 10 bases, with 19 bases left in between. CDR1 is LNHDA, CDR2 SQIVND, per germline (reference sequence).